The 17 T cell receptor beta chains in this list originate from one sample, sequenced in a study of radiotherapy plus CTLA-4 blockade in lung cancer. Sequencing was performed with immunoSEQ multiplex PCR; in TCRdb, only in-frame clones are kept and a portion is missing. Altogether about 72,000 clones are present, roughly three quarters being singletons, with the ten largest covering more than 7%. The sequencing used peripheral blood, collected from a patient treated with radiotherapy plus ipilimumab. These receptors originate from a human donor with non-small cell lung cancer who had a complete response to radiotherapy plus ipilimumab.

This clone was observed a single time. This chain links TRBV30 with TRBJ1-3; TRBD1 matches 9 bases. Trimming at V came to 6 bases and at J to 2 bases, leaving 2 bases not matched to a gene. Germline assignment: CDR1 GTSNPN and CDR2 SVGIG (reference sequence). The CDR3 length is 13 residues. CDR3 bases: TGTGCCTGCGGGACAGGGCCTGGAAACACCATATATTTT. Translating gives CACGTGPGNTIYF. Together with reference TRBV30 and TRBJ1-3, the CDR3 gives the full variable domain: SQTIHQWPATLVQPVGSPLSLECTVEGTSNPNLYWYRQAAGRGLQLLFYSVGIGQISSEVPQNLSASRPQDRQFILSSKKLLLSDSGFYLCACGTGPGNTIYFGEGSWLTVV.

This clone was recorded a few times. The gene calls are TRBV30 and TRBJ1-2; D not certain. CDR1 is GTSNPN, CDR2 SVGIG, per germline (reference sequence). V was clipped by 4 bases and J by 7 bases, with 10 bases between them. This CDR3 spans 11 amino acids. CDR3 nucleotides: TGTGCCTGGACAGGTAGTGGTGGCTACACCTTC. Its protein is CAWTGSGGYTF.

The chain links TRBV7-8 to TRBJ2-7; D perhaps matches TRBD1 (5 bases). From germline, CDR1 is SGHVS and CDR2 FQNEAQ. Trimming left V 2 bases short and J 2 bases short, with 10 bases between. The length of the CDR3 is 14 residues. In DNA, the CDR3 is TGTGCCAGCAGCTTACAGGGTCTGACCTACGAGCAGTACTTC. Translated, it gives CASSLQGLTYEQYF.

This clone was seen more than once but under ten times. The chain's CDR3 is CASSQGTPNTGELFF. In nucleotides, the CDR3 is TGCGCCAGCAGCCAAGGCACCCCGAACACCGGGGAGCTGTTTTTT. The V and J genes are TRBV4-1 and TRBJ2-2, with unresolved D. This CDR3 is built from 15 residues. CDR1 MGHRA and CDR2 YSYEKL come from the germline V gene. V lost 1 base and J 0 bases, leaving 6 bases between the germline ends.

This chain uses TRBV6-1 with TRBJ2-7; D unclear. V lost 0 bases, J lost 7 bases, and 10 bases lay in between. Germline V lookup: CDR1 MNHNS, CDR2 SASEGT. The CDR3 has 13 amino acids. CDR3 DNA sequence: TGTGCCAGCAGTGAAGCGCAGAGAGGAGAGCAGTACGTC. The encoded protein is CASSEAQRGEQYV.

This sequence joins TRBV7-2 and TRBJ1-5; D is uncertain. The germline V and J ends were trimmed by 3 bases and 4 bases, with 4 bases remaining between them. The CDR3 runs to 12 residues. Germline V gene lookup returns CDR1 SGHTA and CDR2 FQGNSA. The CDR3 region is CASSFRNQPQHF. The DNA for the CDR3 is TGTGCCAGCAGCTTCCGGAATCAGCCCCAGCATTTT.

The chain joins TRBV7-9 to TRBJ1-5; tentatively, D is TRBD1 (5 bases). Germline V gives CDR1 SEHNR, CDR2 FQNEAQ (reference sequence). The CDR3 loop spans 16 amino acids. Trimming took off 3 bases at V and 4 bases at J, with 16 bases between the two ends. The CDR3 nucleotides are TGTGCCAGCAGCTTGGGGGAGGGGAATAGGAATCAGCCCCAGCATTTT. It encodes CASSLGEGNRNQPQHF.

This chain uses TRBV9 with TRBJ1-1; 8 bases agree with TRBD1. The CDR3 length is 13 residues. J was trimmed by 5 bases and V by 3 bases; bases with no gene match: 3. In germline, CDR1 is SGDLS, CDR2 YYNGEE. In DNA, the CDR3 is TGTGCCAGCAGCGCCGGACAGGGAACTGAAGCTTTCTTT. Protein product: CASSAGQGTEAFF.

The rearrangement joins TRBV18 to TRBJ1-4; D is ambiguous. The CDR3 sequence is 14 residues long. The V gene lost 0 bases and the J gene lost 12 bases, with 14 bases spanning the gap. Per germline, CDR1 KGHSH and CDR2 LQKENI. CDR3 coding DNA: TGTGCCAGCTCACCACCGAGGGCCCCGAGGGAACTGTTTTTT. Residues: CASSPPRAPRELFF.

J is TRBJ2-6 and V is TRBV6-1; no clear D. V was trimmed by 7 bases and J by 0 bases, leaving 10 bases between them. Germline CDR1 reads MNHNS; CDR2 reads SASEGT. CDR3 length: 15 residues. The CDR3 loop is CASTEKDSGANVLTF. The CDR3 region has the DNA TGTGCCAGCACCGAGAAAGACTCTGGGGCCAACGTCCTGACTTTC.

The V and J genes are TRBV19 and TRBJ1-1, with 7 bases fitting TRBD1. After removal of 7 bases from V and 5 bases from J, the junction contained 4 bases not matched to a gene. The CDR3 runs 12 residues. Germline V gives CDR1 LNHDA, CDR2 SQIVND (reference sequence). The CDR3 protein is CASNDRVTEAFF. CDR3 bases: TGTGCCAGTAATGACAGGGTGACTGAAGCTTTCTTT. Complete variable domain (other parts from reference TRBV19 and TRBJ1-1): DGGITQSPKYLFRKEGQNVTLSCEQNLNHDAMYWYRQDPGQGLRLIYYSQIVNDFQKGDIAEGYSVSREKKESFPLTVTSAQKNPTAFYLCASNDRVTEAFFGQGTRLTVV.

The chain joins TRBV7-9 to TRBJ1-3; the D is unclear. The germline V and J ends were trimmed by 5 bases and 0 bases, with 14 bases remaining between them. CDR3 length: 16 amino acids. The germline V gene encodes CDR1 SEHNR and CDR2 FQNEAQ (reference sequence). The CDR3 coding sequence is TGTGCCAGCAGCGAGCTTTTTTCCAGCTCTGGAAACACCATATATTTT. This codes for CASSELFSSSGNTIYF. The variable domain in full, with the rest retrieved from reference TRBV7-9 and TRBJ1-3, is DTGVSQNPRHKITKRGQNVTFRCDPISEHNRLYWYRQTLGQGPEFLTYFQNEAQLEKSRLLSDRFSAERPKGSFSTLEIQRTEQGDSAMYLCASSELFSSSGNTIYFGEGSWLTVV.

The CDR3: CASSRQGVKDNEQFF. CDR3 sequence (DNA): TGTGCCAGCAGCAGACAGGGAGTGAAGGACAATGAGCAGTTCTTC. V usage is TRBV5-4 and J usage is TRBJ2-1, with 7 bases aligning to TRBD1. Germline V gene data show CDR1 as SGHNT and CDR2 as YYREEE (reference sequence). J was trimmed by 5 bases and V by 4 bases; bases with no gene match: 9. CDR3 size: 15 residues.

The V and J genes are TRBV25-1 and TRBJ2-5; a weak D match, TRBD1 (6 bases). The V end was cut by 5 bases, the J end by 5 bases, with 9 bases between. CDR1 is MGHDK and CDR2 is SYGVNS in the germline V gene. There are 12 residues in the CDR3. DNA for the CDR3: TGTGCCAGCAGTCTTAGGGGGGAGACCCAGTACTTC. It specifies CASSLRGETQYF.

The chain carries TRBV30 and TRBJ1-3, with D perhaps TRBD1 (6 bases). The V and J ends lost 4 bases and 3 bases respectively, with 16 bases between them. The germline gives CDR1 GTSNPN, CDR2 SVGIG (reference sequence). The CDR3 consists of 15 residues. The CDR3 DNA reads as TGTGCCTGGACCCGGGGGGGGCAGGGTGGAAACACCATATATTTT. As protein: CAWTRGGQGGNTIYF.

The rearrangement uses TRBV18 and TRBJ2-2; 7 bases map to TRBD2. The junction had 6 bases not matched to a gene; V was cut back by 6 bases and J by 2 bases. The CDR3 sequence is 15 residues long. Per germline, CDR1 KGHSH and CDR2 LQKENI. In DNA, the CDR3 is TGTGCCAGCTCGTACGGGACTACCAACACCGGGGAGCTGTTTTTT. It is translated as CASSYGTTNTGELFF.

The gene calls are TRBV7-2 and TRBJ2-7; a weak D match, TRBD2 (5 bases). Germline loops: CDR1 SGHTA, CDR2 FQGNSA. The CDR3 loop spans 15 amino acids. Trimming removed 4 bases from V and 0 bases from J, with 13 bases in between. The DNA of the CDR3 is TGTGCCAGCAGCTCTCAGGCGGGTAGCTCCTACGAGCAGTACTTC. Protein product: CASSSQAGSSYEQYF.